This T cell receptor (beta chain) was recovered during a study of cytotoxic CD8 clonotypes in ibrutinib-treated CLL. The CDR3 extends over 16 amino acids. Germline trimming cut 5 bases from V and 11 bases from J; bases unmatched to any gene: 14. Germline V lookup: CDR1 SGHTA, CDR2 FQGNSA. Produced via immunoSEQ multiplex PCR; TCRdb's table is partial and in-frame only. Among 100,000 to 150,000 clones listed, approximately 85% were seen once. This sequence originates from a human donor with chronic lymphocytic leukemia. Source: PBMCs, taken after 24 months of ibrutinib treatment. J is TRBJ2-7 and V is TRBV7-2; 14 bases match TRBD2. CDR3 amino acids: CASSPKNPGLAGDKYF. The CDR3 DNA reads TGTGCCAGCAGCCCAAAAAACCCGGGACTAGCGGGAGATAAGTACTTC.